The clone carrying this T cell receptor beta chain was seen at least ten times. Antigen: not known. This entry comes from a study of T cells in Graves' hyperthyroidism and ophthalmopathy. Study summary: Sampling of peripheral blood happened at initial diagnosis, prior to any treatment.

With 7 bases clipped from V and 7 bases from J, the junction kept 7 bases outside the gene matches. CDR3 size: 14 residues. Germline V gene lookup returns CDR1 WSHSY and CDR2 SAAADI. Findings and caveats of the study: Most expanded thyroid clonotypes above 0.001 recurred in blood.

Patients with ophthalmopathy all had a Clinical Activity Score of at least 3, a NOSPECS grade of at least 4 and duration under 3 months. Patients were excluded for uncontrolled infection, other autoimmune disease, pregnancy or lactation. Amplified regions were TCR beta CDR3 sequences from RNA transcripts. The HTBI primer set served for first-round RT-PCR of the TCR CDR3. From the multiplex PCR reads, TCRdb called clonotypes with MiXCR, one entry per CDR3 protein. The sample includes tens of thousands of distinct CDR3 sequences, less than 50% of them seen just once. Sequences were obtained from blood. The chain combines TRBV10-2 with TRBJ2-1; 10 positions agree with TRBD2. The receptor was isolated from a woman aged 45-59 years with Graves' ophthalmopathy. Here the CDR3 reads CASNIAGGQNEQFF. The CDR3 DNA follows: TGCGCCAGCAATATAGCGGGAGGTCAAAATGAGCAGTTCTTC.